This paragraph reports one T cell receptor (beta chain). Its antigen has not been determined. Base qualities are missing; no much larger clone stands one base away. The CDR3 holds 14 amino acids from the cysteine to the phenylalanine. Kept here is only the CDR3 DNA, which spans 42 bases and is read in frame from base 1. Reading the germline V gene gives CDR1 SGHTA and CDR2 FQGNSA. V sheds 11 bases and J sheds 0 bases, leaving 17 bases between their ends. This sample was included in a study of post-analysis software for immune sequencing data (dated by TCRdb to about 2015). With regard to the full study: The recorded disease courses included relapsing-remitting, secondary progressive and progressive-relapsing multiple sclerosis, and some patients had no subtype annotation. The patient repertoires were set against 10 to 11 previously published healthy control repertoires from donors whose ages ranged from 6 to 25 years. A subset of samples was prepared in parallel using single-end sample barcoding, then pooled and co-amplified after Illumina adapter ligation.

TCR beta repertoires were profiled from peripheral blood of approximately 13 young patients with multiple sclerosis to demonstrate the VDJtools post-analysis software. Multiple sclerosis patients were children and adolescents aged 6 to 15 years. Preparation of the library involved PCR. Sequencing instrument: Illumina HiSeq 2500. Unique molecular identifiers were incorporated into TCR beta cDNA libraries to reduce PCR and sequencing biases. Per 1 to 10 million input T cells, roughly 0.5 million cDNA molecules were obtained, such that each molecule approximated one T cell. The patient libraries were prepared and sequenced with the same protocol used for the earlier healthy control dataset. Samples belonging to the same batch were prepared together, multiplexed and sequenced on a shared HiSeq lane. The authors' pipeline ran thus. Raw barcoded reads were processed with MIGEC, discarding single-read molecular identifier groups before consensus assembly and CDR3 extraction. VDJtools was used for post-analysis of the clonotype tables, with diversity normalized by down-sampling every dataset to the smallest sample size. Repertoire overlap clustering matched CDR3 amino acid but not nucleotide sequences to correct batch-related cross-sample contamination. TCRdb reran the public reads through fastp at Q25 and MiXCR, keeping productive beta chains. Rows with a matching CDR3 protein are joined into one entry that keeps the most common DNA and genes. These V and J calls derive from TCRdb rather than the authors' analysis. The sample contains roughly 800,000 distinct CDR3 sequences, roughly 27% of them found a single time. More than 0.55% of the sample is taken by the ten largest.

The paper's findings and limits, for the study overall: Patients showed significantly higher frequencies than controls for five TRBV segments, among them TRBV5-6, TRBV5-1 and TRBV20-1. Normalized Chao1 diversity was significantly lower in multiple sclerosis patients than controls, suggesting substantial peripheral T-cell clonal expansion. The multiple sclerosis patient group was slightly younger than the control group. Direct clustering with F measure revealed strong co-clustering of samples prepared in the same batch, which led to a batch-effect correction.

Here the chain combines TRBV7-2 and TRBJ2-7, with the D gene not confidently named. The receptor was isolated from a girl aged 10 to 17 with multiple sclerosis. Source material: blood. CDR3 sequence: CAGSWAQLSYEQYF. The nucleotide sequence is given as TGTGCCGGCTCGTGGGCGCAACTCTCCTACGAGCAGTACTTC.